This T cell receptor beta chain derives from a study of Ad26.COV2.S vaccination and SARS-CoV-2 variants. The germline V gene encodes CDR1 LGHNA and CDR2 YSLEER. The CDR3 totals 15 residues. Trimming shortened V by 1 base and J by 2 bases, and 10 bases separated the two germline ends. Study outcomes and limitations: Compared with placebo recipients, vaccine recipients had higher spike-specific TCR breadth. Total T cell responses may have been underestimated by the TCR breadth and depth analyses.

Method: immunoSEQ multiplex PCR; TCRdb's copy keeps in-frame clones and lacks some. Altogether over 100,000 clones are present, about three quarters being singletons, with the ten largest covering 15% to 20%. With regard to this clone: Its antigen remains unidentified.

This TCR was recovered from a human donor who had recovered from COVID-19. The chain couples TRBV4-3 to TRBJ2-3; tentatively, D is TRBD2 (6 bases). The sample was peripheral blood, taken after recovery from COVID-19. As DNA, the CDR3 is TGCGCCAGCAGCCAAGCGGGGGTGATCACAGATACGCAGTATTTT. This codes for CASSQAGVITDTQYF.